The 23 T cell receptor beta chains listed next were all sequenced from one sample in a study of PD-1 blockade in mismatch repair-deficient tumors. Sequencing was performed with immunoSEQ multiplex PCR; in TCRdb, only in-frame clones are kept and a portion is missing. The profile shows 75,000 to 85,000 clones, 65% to 85% of them singletons. Here the sequenced sample was peripheral blood, taken 12 weeks after starting pembrolizumab. These receptors all come from an adult with mismatch repair-deficient cancer.

This sequence joins TRBV30 and TRBJ1-1; D may be TRBD1 (6 bases). Trimming removed 1 base from V and 6 bases from J, with 15 bases in between. This CDR3 is 14 amino acids long. Germline V gene lookup returns CDR1 GTSNPN and CDR2 SVGIG (reference sequence). The CDR3 DNA reads TGTGCCTGGAGTGCGGGACACCCATGGGCTGAAGCTTTCTTT. Protein sequence: CAWSAGHPWAEAFF.

This rearrangement joins TRBV11-1 to TRBJ1-1, with D tentatively TRBD1 (6 bases). The ends were cut back, 8 bases at V and 3 bases at J, with 16 bases in the middle. The CDR3 has 14 amino acids. Per the germline V gene, CDR1 is SGHAT and CDR2 is FQDESV (reference sequence). The CDR3 protein is CASGRPAGDTEAFF. Written as DNA, the CDR3 is TGTGCCAGCGGGAGGCCTGCAGGGGACACTGAAGCTTTCTTT.

This chain links TRBV23-1 with TRBJ2-7, with 11 bases identical to TRBD2. TRBV23-1 is assigned to the ORF class and has an uncertain function. CDR3 size: 15 residues. V was pared by 0 bases and J by 2 bases, with 0 bases of the junction left unmatched. CDR3 bases: TGCGCCAGCAGTCAATCGACTAGCGGGGCCTACGAGCAGTACTTC. Protein product: CASSQSTSGAYEQYF.

As to this clone: Mismatch with germline at one junction end may stem from a read error. The genes are TRBV7-7 and TRBJ2-5; maybe TRBD1 (7 bases). CDR1 and CDR2 from the germline V gene are SSHAT and FNYEAQ (reference sequence). The CDR3 is 15 amino acids. The CDR3 loop is CASSSPGGLGETQYF. DNA of the CDR3: TGTGCTAGCAGCAGCCCAGGGGGGCTCGGCGAGACCCAGTACTTC.

This clone was picked up one time. The chain uses TRBV11-2 and TRBJ2-7; 14 nucleotides align to TRBD2. CDR1 is SGHAT and CDR2 is FQNNGV in the germline V gene. The CDR3 is made up of 17 amino acids. J lost 3 bases, V lost 5 bases, and 9 bases had no gene match. As DNA, the CDR3 is TGTGCCAGCAGCCAGGGACTAGCGGGAGTCACGGGCTACGAGCAGTACTTC. This gives the protein CASSQGLAGVTGYEQYF.

The chain joins TRBV5-1 to TRBJ2-7; D gene unclear. Deletions cut 4 bases from V and 1 base from J, with 9 bases between. The CDR3 runs to 13 residues. Germline V gene sequence: CDR1 SGHRS, CDR2 YFSETQ. In DNA form, the CDR3 reads TGCGCCAGCAGCACCACGTCATCCTACGAGCAGTACTTC. Translated: CASSTTSSYEQYF.

The chain joins TRBV7-9 to TRBJ1-1, with TRBD1 identical over 8 bases. The length of the CDR3 is 14 residues. J lost 2 bases, V lost 3 bases, and 2 bases had no gene match. The germline V gene has CDR1 SEHNR and CDR2 FQNEAQ (reference sequence). This CDR3 is CASSFDRGNTEAFF. As DNA, the CDR3 is TGTGCCAGCAGCTTTGACAGGGGTAACACTGAAGCTTTCTTT.

The chain is built from TRBV6-5 and TRBJ1-6; D is uncertain. CDR1 is MNHEY, CDR2 SVGAGI, per germline. V was shortened by 8 bases and J by 14 bases, with 13 bases between the two germline ends. The CDR3 is 11 residues long. CDR3 amino acids: CASGPYLALHF. CDR3 sequence (DNA): TGTGCCAGCGGCCCTTATTTGGCCCTCCACTTT.

The V and J genes are TRBV2 and TRBJ2-2; 10 bases are shared with TRBD2. In germline, CDR1 is SNHLY, CDR2 FYNNEI. Germline trimming cut 8 bases from V and 2 bases from J; bases unmatched to any gene: 2. CDR3 length: 14 residues. DNA for the CDR3: TGTGCCAGCCGACTAGCGGGTAACACCGGGGAGCTGTTTTTT. Translation: CASRLAGNTGELFF.

On this clone: Different DNA sequences within this sample yield the same CDR3. For the CDR3, the DNA is TGTGCCAGCAGTCGGACTAGCGGGACGTCATACAATGAGCAGTTCTTC. It translates to CASSRTSGTSYNEQFF. V gene TRBV7-2 combines with J gene TRBJ2-1; the match to TRBD2 covers 12 bases. Germline assignment: CDR1 SGHTA and CDR2 FQGNSA. CDR3 length: 16 amino acids. V gave up 6 bases and J gave up 4 bases; unmatched junction bases: 7.

The chain employs TRBV29-1 and TRBJ1-1; D ambiguous. V was shortened by 1 base and J by 7 bases, with 16 bases between the two germline ends. This CDR3 has 14 residues. In germline, CDR1 is SQVTM, CDR2 ANQGSEA. CDR3 sequence reads: CSVEGFGETGEAFF. The CDR3 DNA sequence: TGCAGCGTTGAAGGTTTTGGGGAAACGGGTGAAGCTTTCTTT. Together with reference TRBV29-1 and TRBJ1-1, the CDR3 gives the full variable domain: SAVISQKPSRDICQRGTSLTIQCQVDSQVTMMFWYRQQPGQSLTLIATANQGSEATYESGFVIDKFPISRPNLTFSTLTVSNMSPEDSSIYLCSVEGFGETGEAFFGQGTRLTVV.

The gene calls are TRBV29-1 and TRBJ2-3; possibly TRBD1 for D (6 bases). V shed 4 bases and J shed 3 bases, with 11 bases lying between them. Germline V gene lookup returns CDR1 SQVTM and CDR2 ANQGSEA. This CDR3 spans 13 amino acids. CDR3 nucleotides: TGCAGCGTTGTGACAGGCGGTACAGATACGCAGTATTTT. It is translated as CSVVTGGTDTQYF.

The chain is built from TRBV2 and TRBJ2-7, with 8 positions matching TRBD2. The CDR3 length is 14 residues. Losses at the gene ends were 4 bases for V and 3 bases for J; bases not matched to a gene: 5. Germline CDR1 reads SNHLY; CDR2 reads FYNNEI. DNA for the CDR3: TGTGCCAGCAGTGTAGCGGGATTAAACTACGAGCAGTACTTC. As protein: CASSVAGLNYEQYF.

This chain links TRBV30 with TRBJ1-2; unclear D gene. Germline V lookup: CDR1 GTSNPN, CDR2 SVGIG (reference sequence). V lost 1 base, J lost 4 bases, and 13 bases lay in between. The CDR3 has 14 residues. The CDR3 sequence is CAWSGSSRGYGYTF. CDR3 nucleotides: TGTGCCTGGAGTGGCTCTTCGCGGGGCTATGGCTACACCTTC.

The V call is TRBV4-1, the J call TRBJ2-5; 9 bases agree with TRBD2. With 0 bases clipped from V and 5 bases from J, the junction kept 10 bases outside the gene matches. The CDR3 is 17 amino acids. Germline V gives CDR1 MGHRA, CDR2 YSYEKL. Written as DNA, the CDR3 is TGCGCCAGCAGCCAAGATCAGGCGGGAGGGCCACTGGAGACCCAGTACTTC. Translating gives CASSQDQAGGPLETQYF.

The chain uses TRBV7-9 and TRBJ2-1; D is tentatively TRBD1 or TRBD2 (5 bases each). The germline CDR1 and CDR2 sequences are SEHNR and FQNEAQ (reference sequence). There are 14 residues in the CDR3. The V end was cut by 5 bases, the J end by 7 bases, with 15 bases between. Written as DNA, the CDR3 is TGTGCCAGCAGCAAGGGACGGTCGGAGAATGAGCAGTTCTTC. Translating gives CASSKGRSENEQFF.

The chain links TRBV7-8 to TRBJ1-1; TRBD1 matches at 8 bases. V gave up 4 bases and J gave up 3 bases; unmatched junction bases: 22. Germline CDR1 SGHVS, CDR2 FQNEAQ. The CDR3 length is 20 residues. The CDR3 coding sequence is TGTGCCAGCAGCTCGTTATCCGGGACAGGAGCCGGGTGGGGTGACACTGAAGCTTTCTTT. It encodes CASSSLSGTGAGWGDTEAFF.

The rearrangement uses TRBV14 and TRBJ2-7; TRBD1 might be the D (5 bases). The germline V and J ends were trimmed by 1 base and 0 bases, with 7 bases remaining between them. The CDR3 loop spans 14 amino acids. CDR1 SGHDN and CDR2 FVKESK come from the germline V gene. The CDR3 protein is CASSQGDSSYEQYF. Here the CDR3 DNA reads TGTGCCAGCAGCCAAGGAGACAGCTCCTACGAGCAGTACTTC.

The chain carries TRBV11-3 and TRBJ2-7; D is undetermined. The V and J ends lost 7 bases and 2 bases respectively, with 15 bases between them. CDR1 is SGHNT and CDR2 is YENEEA in the germline V gene. CDR3 size: 14 residues. The CDR3 nucleotides are TGTGCCAGCACTCGATACACGACTCCCTACGAGCAGTACTTC. Translation: CASTRYTTPYEQYF.

The genes are TRBV27 and TRBJ2-5, with 14 bases fitting TRBD2. CDR1 is MNHEY and CDR2 is SMNVEV in the germline V gene (reference sequence). Trimming at V came to 8 bases and at J to 1 base, leaving 3 bases not matched to a gene. The CDR3 is made up of 15 amino acids. The CDR3 coding sequence is TGTGCCAGCTTAGGACTAGCGGGAGGCCAAGAGACCCAGTACTTC. Translating gives CASLGLAGGQETQYF.

There are a few counts of this clone. Other nucleotide sequences in the sample specify the same CDR3. This rearrangement joins TRBV9 to TRBJ2-3; 13 bases map to TRBD2. Germline CDR1 reads SGDLS; CDR2 reads YYNGEE. The CDR3 consists of 16 residues. V was pared by 4 bases and J by 3 bases, with 5 bases of the junction left unmatched. CDR3 region: CASSFGLAGVTDTQYF. CDR3 nucleotide sequence: TGTGCCAGCAGCTTCGGACTAGCGGGAGTTACAGATACGCAGTATTTT.

This clone was counted a few times. The chain joins TRBV27 to TRBJ2-5; D could derive from TRBD1 or TRBD2 (6 bases each). Per germline, CDR1 MNHEY and CDR2 SMNVEV (reference sequence). With 6 bases removed from V and 2 bases from J, the gap between germline ends came to 16 bases. The CDR3 consists of 15 residues. The CDR3, as DNA: TGTGCCAGCAGGACTGTAGGGGGAGGACAAGAGACCCAGTACTTC. Translating gives CASRTVGGGQETQYF.

This chain connects TRBV30 to TRBJ1-1; D call uncertain. This CDR3 has 12 amino acids. CDR1 and CDR2 (germline): GTSNPN, SVGIG (reference sequence). Trimming shortened V by 1 base and J by 6 bases, and 9 bases separated the two germline ends. DNA for the CDR3: TGTGCCTGGAGTGGAGGCCCCGCTGAAGCTTTCTTT. Amino acids: CAWSGGPAEAFF.